One sample yielded the 10 T cell receptor beta chains listed below, sequenced in a study of breast tumors, draining lymph nodes, adjacent tissues. TCRdb passed the multiplex PCR reads through MiXCR, listing each CDR3 protein once. The sample lists approximately 45,000 distinct CDR3 sequences; around 23% were seen once. Input material: breast tumor tissue. These receptors were collected from a female donor with breast cancer. Some clones in this sample may be carry-over from other donors' samples.

This rearrangement joins TRBV7-9 to TRBJ2-5; 8 bases align to TRBD2. The trim removed 7 bases at V and 5 bases at J, leaving 12 bases unmatched. Germline V gives CDR1 SEHNR, CDR2 FQNEAQ (reference sequence). This CDR3 contains 15 residues. DNA for the CDR3: TGTGCCAGCACCACCCCCCGGGGGGGAGGCGAGACCCAGTACTTC. Residues: CASTTPRGGGETQYF.

This clonotype was found many times. V is TRBV9 and J is TRBJ2-3, with D hard to call. The CDR3 is 13 amino acids. Germline CDR1 reads SGDLS; CDR2 reads YYNGEE. Trimming took off 3 bases at V and 5 bases at J, with 10 bases between the two ends. CDR3 protein: CASSALLQDTQYF. The CDR3 DNA sequence: TGTGCCAGCAGCGCACTCCTTCAAGATACGCAGTATTTT.

This clonotype was counted ten times or more. V and J are TRBV6-5 and TRBJ1-3; a possible D gene is TRBD1 (5 bases). Germline loops: CDR1 MNHEY, CDR2 SVGAGI. V was shortened by 5 bases and J by 2 bases, with 16 bases between the two germline ends. This CDR3 region has 16 residues. The CDR3 region is CASSRETVEAGNTIYF. In nucleotides, the CDR3 is TGTGCCAGCAGTAGAGAGACAGTTGAAGCTGGAAACACCATATATTTT.

This clonotype has at least ten counts. The chain uses TRBV6-5 and TRBJ2-1, with TRBD2 identical over 8 bases. CDR1 is MNHEY, CDR2 SVGAGI, per germline. The CDR3 spans 12 residues. The ends lost 7 bases at V and 9 bases at J; junction bases unmatched: 5. The chain's CDR3 is CASTDGRAEQFF. CDR3 coding DNA: TGTGCCAGCACCGACGGGAGGGCTGAGCAGTTCTTC.

This clonotype was found many times. The V gene is TRBV5-1, the J gene TRBJ1-4; TRBD1 aligns across 11 bases. The CDR3 has 16 residues. V dropped 3 bases and J dropped 7; count of bases not matched to a gene: 8. CDR1 is SGHRS, CDR2 YFSETQ, per germline. The CDR3 region is CASSSGTGGIVEKLFF. Here the CDR3 DNA reads TGCGCCAGCAGCTCCGGGACAGGGGGAATAGTTGAAAAACTGTTTTTT.

Notes on this clonotype: Given a much more abundant clone one base away, this may be a read error. The chain links TRBV6-5 to TRBJ1-3; D is ambiguous. With 5 bases removed from V and 2 bases from J, the gap between germline ends came to 13 bases. The CDR3 spans 15 residues. Germline values: CDR1 MNHEY, CDR2 SVGAGI. This CDR3 is CASSSSQAPGNTIYF. In nucleotides, the CDR3 is TGTGCCAGCAGTAGCTCTCAGGCGCCTGGAAACACCATATATTTT.

This clonotype was found many times. The rearrangement uses TRBV20-1 and TRBJ2-1; TRBD1 aligns across 8 bases. This CDR3 contains 15 residues. With 1 base clipped from V and 1 base from J, the junction kept 3 bases outside the gene matches. CDR1 and CDR2 (germline): DFQATT, SNEGSKA (reference sequence). The CDR3 loop reads CSARAGGGSYNEQFF. The CDR3 DNA reads TGCAGTGCTAGAGCAGGGGGCGGTTCCTACAATGAGCAGTTCTTC.

This clonotype was counted many times. The chain joins TRBV7-9 to TRBJ2-2, with D unclear. CDR3 length: 11 residues. Trimming pared 7 bases from V and 7 bases from J, leaving 7 bases between. Germline V lookup: CDR1 SEHNR, CDR2 FQNEAQ (reference sequence). The CDR3 nucleotides read TGTGCCAGCATCATTCGCGGGGAGCTGTTTTTT. Protein: CASIIRGELFF.

This clonotype was counted a few times. This may be a read error: a much more frequent sequence differs by one nucleotide. The gene calls are TRBV4-1 and TRBJ2-1, with D possibly being TRBD1 (5 bases). Trimming cost V 2 bases and J 0 bases, with 11 bases left between them. Germline CDR1 reads MGHRA; CDR2 reads YSYEKL. This CDR3 comprises 16 residues. Here the CDR3 DNA reads TGCGCCAGCAGCCAAACGGCAGGGAACTCCTACAATGAGCAGTTCTTC. This translates into CASSQTAGNSYNEQFF.

The rearrangement links TRBV19 to TRBJ1-6; D uncertain. This CDR3 comprises 15 residues. Looked up from germline, CDR1 is LNHDA and CDR2 is SQIVND (reference sequence). The V end was cut by 5 bases, the J end by 9 bases, with 17 bases between. The DNA of the CDR3 is TGTGCCAGTAGTGCAGGCCGAGGTACGAGTTCACCCCTCCACTTT. Translation: CASSAGRGTSSPLHF.